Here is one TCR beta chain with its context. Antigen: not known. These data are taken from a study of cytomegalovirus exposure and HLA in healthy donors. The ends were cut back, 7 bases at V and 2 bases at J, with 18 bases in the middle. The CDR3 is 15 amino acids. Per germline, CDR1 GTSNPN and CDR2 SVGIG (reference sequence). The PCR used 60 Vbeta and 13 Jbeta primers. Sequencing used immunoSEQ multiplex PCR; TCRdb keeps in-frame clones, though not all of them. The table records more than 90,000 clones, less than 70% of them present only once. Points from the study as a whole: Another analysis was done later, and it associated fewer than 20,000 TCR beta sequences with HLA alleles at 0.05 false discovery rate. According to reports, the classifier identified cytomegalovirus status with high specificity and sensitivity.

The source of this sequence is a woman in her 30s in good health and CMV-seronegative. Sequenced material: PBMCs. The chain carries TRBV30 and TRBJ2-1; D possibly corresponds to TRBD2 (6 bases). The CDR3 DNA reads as TGTGCCTTGCGGGACCTTTTTGTAGCCTACAATGAGCAGTTCTTC. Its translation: CALRDLFVAYNEQFF. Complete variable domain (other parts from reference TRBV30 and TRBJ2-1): SQTIHQWPATLVQPVGSPLSLECTVEGTSNPNLYWYRQAAGRGLQLLFYSVGIGQISSEVPQNLSASRPQDRQFILSSKKLLLSDSGFYLCALRDLFVAYNEQFFGPGTRLTVL.